Below are 4 T cell receptor beta chains sequenced from a single sample in a study of metastatic and nonmetastatic thyroid tumors. Among the patients, none had received any treatment before thyroid surgery. MiXCR re-clonotyped the PCR reads for TCRdb. Of under 20,000 clones listed, 34% are singletons. Sequencing used tumor tissue. The receptor set was obtained from a male donor with papillary thyroid cancer or a benign thyroid nodule (not recorded which). Some clones in this sample may be carry-over from other donors' samples.

This clone was observed at least ten times. The DNA for the CDR3 is TGTGCCAGTAGTATAGGCCCCTCCACCGGCACAGATACGCAGTATTTT. This sequence encodes CASSIGPSTGTDTQYF. The chain has TRBV19 and TRBJ2-3; D gene ambiguous. With 1 base removed from V and 1 base from J, the gap between germline ends came to 12 bases. The CDR3 totals 16 residues. Germline loops: CDR1 LNHDA, CDR2 SQIVND (reference sequence).

The chain couples TRBV20-1 to TRBJ2-1; 8 bases align to TRBD2. Germline V gene sequence: CDR1 DFQATT, CDR2 SNEGSKA (reference sequence). CDR3 length equals 15 residues. V shed 3 bases and J 10 bases; nucleotides not matched to a gene: 14. The DNA for the CDR3 is TGCAGTGCTAGCTCCCCTGGACTAGCATCAGAGGAGCAGTTCTTC. Its translation is CSASSPGLASEEQFF.

There are many counts of this clone. This chain uses TRBV6-5 with TRBJ2-3; D might be TRBD1 or TRBD2, each matching 5 bases. Per the germline V gene, CDR1 is MNHEY and CDR2 is SVGAGI. This CDR3 contains 15 residues. V was pared by 2 bases and J by 1 base, with 10 bases between. The CDR3 DNA sequence: TGTGCCAGCAGTTACGTGGGGACCGGCACAGATACGCAGTATTTT. This sequence encodes CASSYVGTGTDTQYF.

The chain has TRBV10-1 and TRBJ2-7; no clear D gene. The ends were cut back, 6 bases at V and 2 bases at J, with 20 bases in the middle. The CDR3 has 16 residues. Germline-derived CDR1 and CDR2 are WNHNN and SYGVQD (reference sequence). CDR3 region: CASREPSVPITYEQYF. Written as DNA, the CDR3 is TGCGCCAGCAGAGAACCCTCCGTGCCGATCACCTACGAGCAGTACTTC.